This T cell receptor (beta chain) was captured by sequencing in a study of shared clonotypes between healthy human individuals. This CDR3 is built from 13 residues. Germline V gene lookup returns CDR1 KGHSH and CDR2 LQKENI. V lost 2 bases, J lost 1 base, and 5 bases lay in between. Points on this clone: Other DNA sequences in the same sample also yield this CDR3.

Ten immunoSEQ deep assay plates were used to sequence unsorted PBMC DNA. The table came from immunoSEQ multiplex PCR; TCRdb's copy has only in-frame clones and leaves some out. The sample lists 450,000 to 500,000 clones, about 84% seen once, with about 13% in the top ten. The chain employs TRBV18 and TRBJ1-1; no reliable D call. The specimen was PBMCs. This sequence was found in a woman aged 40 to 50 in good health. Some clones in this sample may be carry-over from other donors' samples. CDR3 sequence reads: CASSPGRNTEAFF. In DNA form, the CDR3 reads TGTGCCAGCTCACCAGGGAGGAACACTGAAGCTTTCTTT.